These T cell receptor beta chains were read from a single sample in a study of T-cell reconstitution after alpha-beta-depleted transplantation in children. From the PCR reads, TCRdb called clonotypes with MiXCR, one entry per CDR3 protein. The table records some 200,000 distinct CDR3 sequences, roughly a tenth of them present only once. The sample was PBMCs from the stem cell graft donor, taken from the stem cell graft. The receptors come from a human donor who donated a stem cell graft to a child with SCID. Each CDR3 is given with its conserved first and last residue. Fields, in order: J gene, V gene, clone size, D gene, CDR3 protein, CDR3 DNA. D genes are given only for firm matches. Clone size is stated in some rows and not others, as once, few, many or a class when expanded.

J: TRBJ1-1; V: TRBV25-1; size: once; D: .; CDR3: CASSEWAEAFF; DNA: TGTGCCAGCAGTGAATGGGCCGAAGCTTTCTTT
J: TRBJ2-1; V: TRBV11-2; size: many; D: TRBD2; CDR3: CASSRGGTPYNEQFF; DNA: TGTGCCAGCAGCCGCGGGGGGACACCCTACAATGAGCAGTTCTTC
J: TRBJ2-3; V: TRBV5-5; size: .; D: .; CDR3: CASSSGPPDTQYF; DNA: TGTGCCAGCAGCTCTGGCCCCCCAGATACGCAGTATTTT
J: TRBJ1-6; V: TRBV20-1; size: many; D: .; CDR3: CSARAMGRENSPLHF; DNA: TGCAGTGCTAGAGCGATGGGCCGGGAGAATTCACCCCTCCACTTT
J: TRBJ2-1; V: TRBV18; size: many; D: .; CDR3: CASSPVTASYNEQFF; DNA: TGTGCCAGCTCACCTGTTACAGCCTCCTACAATGAGCAGTTCTTC
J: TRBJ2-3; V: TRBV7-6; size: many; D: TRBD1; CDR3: CASSLVATGLTDTQYF; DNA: TGTGCCAGCAGCTTAGTCGCGACAGGGTTGACAGATACGCAGTATTTT
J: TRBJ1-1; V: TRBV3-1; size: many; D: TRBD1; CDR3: CASSQSTGNPAFF; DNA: TGTGCCAGCAGCCAGTCGACAGGGAATCCAGCTTTCTTT
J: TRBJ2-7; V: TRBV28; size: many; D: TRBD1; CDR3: CASSPRVGGQGAYEQYF; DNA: TGTGCCAGCAGTCCCCGCGTCGGTGGACAGGGGGCCTACGAGCAGTACTTC
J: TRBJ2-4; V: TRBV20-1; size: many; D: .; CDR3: CSARDLGKNIQYF; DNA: TGCAGTGCTAGAGATTTGGGCAAAAACATTCAGTACTTC
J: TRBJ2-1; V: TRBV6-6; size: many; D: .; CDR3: CASSYGVSSSQFF; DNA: TGTGCCAGCAGTTACGGGGTGTCTTCTTCGCAGTTCTTC
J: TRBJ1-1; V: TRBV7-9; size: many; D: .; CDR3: CASSFGYMNTEAFF; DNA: TGTGCCAGCAGCTTCGGCTACATGAACACTGAAGCTTTCTTT
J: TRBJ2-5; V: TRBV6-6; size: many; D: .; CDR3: CASSYYGGETQYF; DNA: TGTGCCAGCAGTTACTATGGCGGGGAGACCCAGTACTTC
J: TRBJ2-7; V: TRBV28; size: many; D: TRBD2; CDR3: CASSSGGPGYEQYF; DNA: TGTGCCAGCAGTTCGGGGGGGCCCGGCTACGAGCAGTACTTC
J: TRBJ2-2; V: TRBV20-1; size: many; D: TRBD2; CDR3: CSARVVAGGLTNTGELFF; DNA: TGCAGTGCTAGAGTTGTAGCGGGGGGTCTCACGAACACCGGGGAGCTGTTTTTT
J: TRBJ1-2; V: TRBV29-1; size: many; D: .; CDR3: CSVERGPGKDYGYTF; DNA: TGCAGCGTTGAAAGAGGCCCCGGAAAGGACTATGGCTACACCTTC
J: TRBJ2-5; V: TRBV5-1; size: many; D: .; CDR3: CASKRDVHQETQYF; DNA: TGCGCCAGCAAACGGGACGTTCACCAAGAGACCCAGTACTTC
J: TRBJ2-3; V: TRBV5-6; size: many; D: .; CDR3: CASRFQWFSTDTQYF; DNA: TGTGCCAGCAGGTTCCAGTGGTTTAGCACAGATACGCAGTATTTT
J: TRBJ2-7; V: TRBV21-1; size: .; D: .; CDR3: CASSIRDRTYEQYF; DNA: TGTGCCAGCAGCATCCGGGACCGAACCTACGAGCAGTACTTC
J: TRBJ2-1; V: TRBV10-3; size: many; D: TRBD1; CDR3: CAIRRTGVEQFF; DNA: TGTGCCATCAGACGGACAGGGGTAGAGCAGTTCTTC
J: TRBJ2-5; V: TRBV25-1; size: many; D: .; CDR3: CASSESAETQYF; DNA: TGTGCCAGCAGTGAATCCGCGGAGACCCAGTACTTC
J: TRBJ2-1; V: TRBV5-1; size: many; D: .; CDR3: CASRGATPYNEQFF; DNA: TGCGCCAGCAGGGGAGCGACGCCCTACAATGAGCAGTTCTTC
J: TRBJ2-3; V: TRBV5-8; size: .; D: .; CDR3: CASSKVRRTSTDTQYF; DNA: TGTGCCAGCAGCAAGGTTCGAAGGACTAGCACAGATACGCAGTATTTT
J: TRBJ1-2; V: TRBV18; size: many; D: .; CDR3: CASSPDEGNYGYTF; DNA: TGTGCCAGCTCACCCGACGAGGGAAACTATGGCTACACCTTC
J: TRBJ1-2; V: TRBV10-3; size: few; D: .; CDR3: CATQTRGGARGYGYTF; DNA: TGTGCCACACAAACCCGGGGGGGGGCCCGGGGGTATGGCTACACCTTC
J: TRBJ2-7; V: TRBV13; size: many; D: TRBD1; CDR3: CASSPSTGVSSYEQYF; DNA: TGTGCCAGCTCACCTTCAACAGGGGTAAGCTCCTACGAGCAGTACTTC
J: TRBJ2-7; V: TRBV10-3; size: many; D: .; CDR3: CAISDGYEQYF; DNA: TGTGCCATCAGTGATGGGTACGAGCAGTACTTC
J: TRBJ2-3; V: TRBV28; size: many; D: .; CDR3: CASSLPRGTYTDTQYF; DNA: TGTGCCAGCAGTTTACCCCGGGGGACCTACACAGATACGCAGTATTTT
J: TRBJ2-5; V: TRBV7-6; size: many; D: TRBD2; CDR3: CASSLGTSTETQYF; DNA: TGTGCCAGCAGCTTAGGGACTAGTACGGAGACCCAGTACTTC
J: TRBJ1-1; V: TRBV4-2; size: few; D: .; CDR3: CASSQDVEITEAFF; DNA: TGTGCCAGCAGCCAAGATGTCGAGATCACTGAAGCTTTCTTT
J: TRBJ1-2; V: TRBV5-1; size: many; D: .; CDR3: CASSRTLRDTGYTF; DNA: TGCGCCAGCAGCCGAACCCTAAGGGACACAGGCTACACCTTC
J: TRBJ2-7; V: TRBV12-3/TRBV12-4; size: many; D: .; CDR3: CASSLVQGGLYEQYF; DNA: TGTGCCAGCAGTTTAGTGCAGGGAGGCCTCTACGAGCAGTACTTC
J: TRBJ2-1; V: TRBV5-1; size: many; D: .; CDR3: CASSSLDTYNEQFF; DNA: TGCGCCAGCAGCTCATTAGACACGTACAATGAGCAGTTCTTC
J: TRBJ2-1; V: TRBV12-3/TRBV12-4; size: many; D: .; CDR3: CASSFPARGHYNEQFF; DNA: TGTGCCAGCAGTTTCCCCGCTAGGGGCCACTACAATGAGCAGTTCTTC
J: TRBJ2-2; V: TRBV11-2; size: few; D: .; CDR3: CASSLGSWQANTGELFF; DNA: TGTGCCAGCAGCTTAGGATCGTGGCAGGCGAACACCGGGGAGCTGTTTTTT
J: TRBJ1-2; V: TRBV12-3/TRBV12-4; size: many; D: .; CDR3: CASSPDGYYGYTF; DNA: TGTGCCAGCAGTCCAGACGGATACTATGGCTACACCTTC
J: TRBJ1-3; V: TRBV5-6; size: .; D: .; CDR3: CASSLTSGNTIYF; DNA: TGTGCCAGCAGCTTGACCTCTGGAAACACCATATATTTT
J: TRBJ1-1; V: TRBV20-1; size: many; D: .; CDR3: CSAPTPNTEAFF; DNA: TGCAGTGCCCCGACCCCGAACACTGAAGCTTTCTTT
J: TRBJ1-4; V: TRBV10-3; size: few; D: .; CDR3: CAISEETGYNEKLFF; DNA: TGTGCCATCAGTGAAGAGACAGGCTATAATGAAAAACTGTTTTTT
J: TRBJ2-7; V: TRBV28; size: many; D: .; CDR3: CASSYFPGREGFDEQYF; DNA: TGTGCCAGCAGTTATTTTCCAGGTAGAGAGGGTTTCGACGAGCAGTACTTC
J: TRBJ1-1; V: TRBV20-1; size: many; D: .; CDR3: CSALATDWGDTEAFF; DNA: TGCAGTGCTTTAGCTACAGATTGGGGGGACACTGAAGCTTTCTTT
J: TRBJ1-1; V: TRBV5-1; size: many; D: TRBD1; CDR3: CASSNGWSQGAPGTEAFF; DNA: TGCGCCAGCAGCAACGGGTGGAGCCAGGGGGCGCCGGGAACTGAAGCTTTCTTT
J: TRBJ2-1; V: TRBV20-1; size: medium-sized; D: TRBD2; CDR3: CSPYAGGFRDEQFF; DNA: TGCAGTCCATATGCGGGGGGGTTTCGGGATGAGCAGTTCTTC
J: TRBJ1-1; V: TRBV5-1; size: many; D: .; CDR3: CASSKDGNTEAFF; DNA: TGCGCCAGCAGCAAGGACGGGAACACTGAAGCTTTCTTT
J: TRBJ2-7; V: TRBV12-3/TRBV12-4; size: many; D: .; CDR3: CASSLLEAYEQYF; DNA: TGTGCCAGCAGCCTGCTCGAGGCTTACGAGCAGTACTTC
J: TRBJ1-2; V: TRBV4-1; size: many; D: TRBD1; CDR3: CASSSPGTGTGYTF; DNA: TGCGCCAGCAGCTCCCCCGGGACAGGGACTGGCTACACCTTC